This T cell receptor beta chain came from a study of T cell repertoires in cytomegalovirus infection. The wider study: Recently identified HLA-C-restricted CMV epitopes and well-studied HLA-B-restricted CMV epitopes were used by the study.

MiXCR, run by TCRdb on the reads, gives a single entry per CDR3 protein. The sample lists 360,000 or so distinct CDR3 sequences, approximately 30% occurring once. V gave up 3 bases and J gave up 5 bases, with 13 bases separating them. The CDR3 consists of 14 residues. Germline V gene data show CDR1 as SNHLY and CDR2 as FYNNEI. Remarks on this clonotype: Antigen specificity is unknown.

Study-wide results and caveats: Summed frequency of shared TCR beta families picked out CMV carriers who also had the relevant HLA.

Source: cultured PBMCs, taken from culture after CMV antigen stimulation. This chain joins TRBV2 and TRBJ1-2; D ambiguous. This clonotype was sampled from a human donor in good health (CMV status not recorded). Some clones in this sample may be carry-over from other donors' samples. The CDR3 DNA sequence: TGTGCCAGCAGTGAGGGTACGGGGAGATATGGCTACACCTTC. Translating gives CASSEGTGRYGYTF.